Listed here are 5 T cell receptor beta chains from one sample, sequenced in a study of radiotherapy plus CTLA-4 blockade in lung cancer. Clones were sequenced by immunoSEQ multiplex PCR, and TCRdb holds only the in-frame ones, with some missing. The sample has roughly 120,000 clones; 75% to 80% are singletons. Specimen: peripheral blood, collected from a patient treated with radiotherapy plus ipilimumab. All receptors derive from a human donor with non-small cell lung cancer who had a partial response to radiotherapy plus ipilimumab.

The CDR3 loop is CASRAGTSGNSEQYV. The DNA for the CDR3 is TGTGCCAGCAGGGCCGGGACTAGCGGGAATTCCGAGCAGTACGTC. This chain uses TRBV28 with TRBJ2-7, with 13 positions matching TRBD2. There are 15 residues in the CDR3. Germline values: CDR1 MDHEN, CDR2 SYDVKM. J gave up 6 bases and V 6 bases, and 8 bases lay outside the gene matches.

The chain joins TRBV4-2 to TRBJ1-4, with TRBD1 matching 9 bases. V was clipped by 0 bases and J by 8 bases; unmatched bases: 4. In germline, CDR1 is LGHNA, CDR2 YNFKEQ. The CDR3 extends over 15 amino acids. CDR3 nucleotides: TGTGCCAGCAGCCAAGATGACAGGGGGAGGGAAAAACTGTTTTTT. Its translation is CASSQDDRGREKLFF.

V and J are TRBV19 and TRBJ1-1; 8 bases fit TRBD1. The trim removed 6 bases at V and 0 bases at J, leaving 9 bases unmatched. CDR1 is LNHDA and CDR2 is SQIVND in the germline V gene (reference sequence). There are 16 residues in the CDR3. In nucleotides, the CDR3 is TGTGCCAGTAGACCCCGGACAGGGATAATGAACACTGAAGCTTTCTTT. It specifies CASRPRTGIMNTEAFF.

The V gene is TRBV18, the J gene TRBJ2-2; D is possibly TRBD2 (5 bases). The germline V and J ends were trimmed by 3 bases and 5 bases, with 13 bases remaining between them. Germline V gene data show CDR1 as KGHSH and CDR2 as LQKENI. This CDR3 contains 15 residues. As DNA, the CDR3 is TGTGCCAGCTCACCCTCCGAGGGTCGGACCGGGGAGCTGTTTTTT. As protein: CASSPSEGRTGELFF.

This chain joins TRBV6-5 and TRBJ2-4; TRBD1 aligns across 9 bases. Per the germline V gene, CDR1 is MNHEY and CDR2 is SVGAGI. With 6 bases clipped from V and 5 bases from J, the junction kept 5 bases outside the gene matches. This CDR3 contains 14 residues. CDR3 nucleotides: TGTGCCAGCAGGTGGACAGGGGCCCAAAACATTCAGTACTTC. Protein: CASRWTGAQNIQYF.